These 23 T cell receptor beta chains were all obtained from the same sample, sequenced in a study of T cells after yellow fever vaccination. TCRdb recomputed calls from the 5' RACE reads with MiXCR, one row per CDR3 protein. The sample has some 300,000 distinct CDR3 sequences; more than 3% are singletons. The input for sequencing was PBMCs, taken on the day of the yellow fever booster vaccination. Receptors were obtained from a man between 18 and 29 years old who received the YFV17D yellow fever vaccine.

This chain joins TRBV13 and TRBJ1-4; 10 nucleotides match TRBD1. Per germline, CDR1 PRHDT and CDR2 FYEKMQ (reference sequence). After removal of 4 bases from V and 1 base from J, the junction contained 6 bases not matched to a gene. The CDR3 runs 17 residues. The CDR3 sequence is CASSSIDRGLTNEKLFF. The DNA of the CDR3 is TGTGCCAGCAGCTCAATAGACAGGGGGCTAACTAATGAAAAACTGTTTTTT.

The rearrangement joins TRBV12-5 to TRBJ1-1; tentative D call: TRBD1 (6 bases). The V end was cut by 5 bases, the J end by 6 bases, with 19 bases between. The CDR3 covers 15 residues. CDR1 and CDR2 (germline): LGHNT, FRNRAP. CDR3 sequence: CASGPGQSLRAEAFF. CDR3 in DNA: TGTGCTAGTGGTCCTGGACAGTCCCTTCGGGCTGAAGCTTTCTTT.

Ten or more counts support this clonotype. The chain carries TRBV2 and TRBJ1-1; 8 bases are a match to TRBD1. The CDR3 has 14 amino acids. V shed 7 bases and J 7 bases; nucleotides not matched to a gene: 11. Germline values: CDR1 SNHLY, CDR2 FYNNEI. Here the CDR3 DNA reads TGTGCCAGCATCCAAACCGGACAGGGCCTTGAAGCTTTCTTT. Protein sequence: CASIQTGQGLEAFF.

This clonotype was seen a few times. The chain's CDR3 is CASSLGASTYEQYF. The CDR3 DNA reads as TGTGCCAGCAGCTTAGGCGCTAGCACGTACGAGCAGTACTTC. The rearrangement joins TRBV13 to TRBJ2-7; TRBD2 might be the D (5 bases). Trimming took 0 bases from V and 4 from J, leaving 10 bases between them. Germline lookup yields CDR1 PRHDT and CDR2 FYEKMQ (reference sequence). The CDR3 runs to 14 residues.

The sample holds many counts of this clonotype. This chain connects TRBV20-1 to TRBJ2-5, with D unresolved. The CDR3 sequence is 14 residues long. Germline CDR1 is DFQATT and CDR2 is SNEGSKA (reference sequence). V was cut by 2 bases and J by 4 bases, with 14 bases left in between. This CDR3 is CSARLATRRETQYF. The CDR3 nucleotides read TGCAGTGCTAGATTGGCTACCCGCCGAGAGACCCAGTACTTC.

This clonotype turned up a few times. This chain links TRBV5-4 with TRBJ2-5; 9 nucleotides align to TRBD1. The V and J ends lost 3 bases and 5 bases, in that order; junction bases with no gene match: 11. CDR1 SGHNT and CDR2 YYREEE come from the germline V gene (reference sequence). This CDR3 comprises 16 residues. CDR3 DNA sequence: TGTGCCAGCAGCTCTGCTAAAGACAGGGGGACTGAGACCCAGTACTTC. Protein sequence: CASSSAKDRGTETQYF. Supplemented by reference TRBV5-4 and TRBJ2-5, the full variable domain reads ETGVTQSPTHLIKTRGQQVTLRCSSQSGHNTVSWYQQALGQGPQFIFQYYREEENGRGNFPPRFSGLQFPNYSSELNVNALELDDSALYLCASSSAKDRGTETQYFGPGTRLLVL.

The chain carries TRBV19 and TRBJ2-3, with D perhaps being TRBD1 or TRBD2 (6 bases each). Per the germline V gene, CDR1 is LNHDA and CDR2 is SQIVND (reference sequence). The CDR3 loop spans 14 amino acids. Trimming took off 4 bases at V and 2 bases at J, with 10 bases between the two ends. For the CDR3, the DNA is TGTGCCAGTAGTACGGGGGCCGTCACAGATACGCAGTATTTT. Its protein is CASSTGAVTDTQYF.

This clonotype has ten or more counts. CDR3 residues: CASSLITGLAKNIQYF. CDR3 DNA: TGTGCCAGCAGCTTAATAACGGGACTAGCCAAAAACATTCAGTACTTC. The chain recombines TRBV7-2 with TRBJ2-4, with D possibly TRBD2 on 6 matching bases. V was trimmed by 2 bases and J by 0 bases, leaving 11 bases between them. Germline V gene data show CDR1 as SGHTA and CDR2 as FQGNSA. CDR3 size: 16 residues.

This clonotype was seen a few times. This chain's CDR3 is CASSQRVSYEQYV. CDR3 nucleotide sequence: TGTGCCAGCAGCCAGAGGGTTAGCTACGAGCAGTACGTC. The chain uses TRBV6-2 or TRBV6-3 and TRBJ2-7; TRBD2 is a possible D gene (5 bases). CDR1 and CDR2 (germline): MNHEY, SVGEGT. Trimming stripped 6 bases from V and 3 bases from J, with 12 bases between. This CDR3 has 13 amino acids.

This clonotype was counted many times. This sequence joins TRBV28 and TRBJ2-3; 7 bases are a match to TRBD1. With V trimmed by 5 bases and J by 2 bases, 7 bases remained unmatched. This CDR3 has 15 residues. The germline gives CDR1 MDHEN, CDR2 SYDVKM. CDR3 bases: TGTGCCAGCAGTCAGATGGGACAGCCCACAGATACGCAGTATTTT. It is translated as CASSQMGQPTDTQYF.

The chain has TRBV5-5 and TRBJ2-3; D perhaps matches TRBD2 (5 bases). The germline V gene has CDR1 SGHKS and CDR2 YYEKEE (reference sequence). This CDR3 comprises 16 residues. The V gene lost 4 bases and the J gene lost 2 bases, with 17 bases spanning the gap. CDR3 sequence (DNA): TGTGCCAGCAGCAAGGCGGGCCAGTTCTCCACAGATACGCAGTATTTT. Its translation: CASSKAGQFSTDTQYF.

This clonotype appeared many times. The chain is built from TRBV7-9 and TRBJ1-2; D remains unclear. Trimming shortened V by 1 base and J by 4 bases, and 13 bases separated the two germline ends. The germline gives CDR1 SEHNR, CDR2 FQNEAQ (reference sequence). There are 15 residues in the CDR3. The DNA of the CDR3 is TGTGCCAGCAGCTTAGTAGATGCAGAACTCTATGGCTACACCTTC. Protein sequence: CASSLVDAELYGYTF.

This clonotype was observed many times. The CDR3 region has the DNA TGCAGTGCCATCCAGGGTCCTTATAGCAATCAGCCCCAGCATTTT. It yields the protein CSAIQGPYSNQPQHF. The chain combines TRBV20-1 with TRBJ1-5; perhaps TRBD1 as D (5 bases). The CDR3 is 15 amino acids. V lost 6 bases and J lost 0, with 15 bases in between. The V gene's germline CDR1 is DFQATT and CDR2 SNEGSKA (reference sequence).

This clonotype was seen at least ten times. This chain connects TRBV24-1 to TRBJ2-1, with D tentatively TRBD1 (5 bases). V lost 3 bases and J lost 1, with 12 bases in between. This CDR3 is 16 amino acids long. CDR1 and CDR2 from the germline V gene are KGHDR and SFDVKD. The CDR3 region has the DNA TGTGCCACCAGTGATGCGACAGCTAGGTCCTACAATGAGCAGTTCTTC. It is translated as CATSDATARSYNEQFF.

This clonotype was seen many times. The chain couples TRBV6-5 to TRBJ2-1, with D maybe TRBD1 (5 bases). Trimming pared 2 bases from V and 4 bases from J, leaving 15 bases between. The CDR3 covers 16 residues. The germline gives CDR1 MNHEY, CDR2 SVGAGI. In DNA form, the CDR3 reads TGTGCCAGCAGTTACAGGGGCCAACCGATATACAATGAGCAGTTCTTC. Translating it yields CASSYRGQPIYNEQFF.

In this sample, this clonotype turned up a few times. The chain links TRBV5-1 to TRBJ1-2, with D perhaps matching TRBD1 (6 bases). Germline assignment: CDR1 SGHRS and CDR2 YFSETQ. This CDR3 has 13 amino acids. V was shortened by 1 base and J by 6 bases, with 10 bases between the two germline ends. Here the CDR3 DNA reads TGCGCCAGCAGCTTGCGGGGGGCGCATGGCTACACCTTC. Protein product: CASSLRGAHGYTF.

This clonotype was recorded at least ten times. The CDR3 DNA sequence: TGTGCCAGCAGCTTAGCCGGCGGGGGGAGTGGCTACACCTTC. Translating gives CASSLAGGGSGYTF. This chain connects TRBV7-2 to TRBJ1-2; TRBD1 might be the D (5 bases). Trimming pared 0 bases from V and 7 bases from J, leaving 12 bases between. CDR1 and CDR2 from the germline V gene are SGHTA and FQGNSA. CDR3 length: 14 amino acids.

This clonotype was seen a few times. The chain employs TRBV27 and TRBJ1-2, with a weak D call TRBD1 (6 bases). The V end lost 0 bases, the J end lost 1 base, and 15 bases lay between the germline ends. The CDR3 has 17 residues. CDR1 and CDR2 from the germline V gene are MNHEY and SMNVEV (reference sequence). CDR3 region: CASSLSSPGAVNYGYTF. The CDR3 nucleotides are TGTGCCAGCAGTTTATCGAGCCCGGGGGCTGTTAACTATGGCTACACCTTC.

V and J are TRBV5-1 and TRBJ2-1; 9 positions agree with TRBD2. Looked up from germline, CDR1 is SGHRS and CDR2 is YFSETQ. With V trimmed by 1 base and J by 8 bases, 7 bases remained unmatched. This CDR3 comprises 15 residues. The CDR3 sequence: CASSLIAGDGDEQFF. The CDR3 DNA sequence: TGCGCCAGCAGCTTGATAGCGGGGGACGGTGATGAGCAGTTCTTC.

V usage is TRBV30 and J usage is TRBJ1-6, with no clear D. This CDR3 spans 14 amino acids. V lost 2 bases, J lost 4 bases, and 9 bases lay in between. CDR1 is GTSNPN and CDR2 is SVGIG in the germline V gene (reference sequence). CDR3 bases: TGTGCCTGGAGTCGGCCAGATTATAATTCACCCCTCCACTTT. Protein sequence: CAWSRPDYNSPLHF.

CDR3 amino acids: CSETRGQGQLTQYF. CDR3 DNA: TGCAGTGAAACGAGAGGACAGGGGCAATTGACCCAGTACTTC. The V and J genes are TRBV20-1 and TRBJ2-5, with TRBD1 identical over 9 bases. V lost 7 bases and J lost 7; bases outside the gene matches: 13. CDR3 length equals 14 residues. The germline V gene has CDR1 DFQATT and CDR2 SNEGSKA (reference sequence).

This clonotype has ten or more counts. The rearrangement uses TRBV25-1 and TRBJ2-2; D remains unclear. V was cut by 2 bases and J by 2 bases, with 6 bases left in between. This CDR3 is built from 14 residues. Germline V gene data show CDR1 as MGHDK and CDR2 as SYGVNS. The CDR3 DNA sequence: TGTGCCAGCAGTGAACCCAGAAACACCGGGGAGCTGTTTTTT. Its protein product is CASSEPRNTGELFF.

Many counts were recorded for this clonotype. The CDR3 region is CASSQDRASGGFEYTQYF. The CDR3 DNA follows: TGCGCCAGCAGCCAAGATAGAGCTAGCGGGGGCTTTGAGTATACGCAGTATTTT. J is TRBJ2-3 and V is TRBV4-3; 10 bases are a match to TRBD2. This CDR3 contains 18 residues. Unmatched junction bases numbered 13, after V lost 0 bases and J lost 7 bases. Germline-derived CDR1 and CDR2 are LGHNA and YSLEER.